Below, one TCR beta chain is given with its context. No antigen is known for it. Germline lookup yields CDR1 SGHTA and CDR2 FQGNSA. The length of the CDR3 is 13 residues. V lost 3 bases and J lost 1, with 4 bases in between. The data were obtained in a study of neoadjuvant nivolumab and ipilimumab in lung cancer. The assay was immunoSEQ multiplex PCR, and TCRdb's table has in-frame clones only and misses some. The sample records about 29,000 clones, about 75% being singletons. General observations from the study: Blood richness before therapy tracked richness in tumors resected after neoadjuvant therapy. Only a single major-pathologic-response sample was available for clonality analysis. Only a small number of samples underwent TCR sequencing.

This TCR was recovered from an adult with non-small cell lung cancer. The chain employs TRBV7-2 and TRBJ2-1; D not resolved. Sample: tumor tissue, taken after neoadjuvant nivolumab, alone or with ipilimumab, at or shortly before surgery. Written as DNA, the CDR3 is TGTGCCAGCAGCTTTCCGTCCTACAATGAGCAGTTCTTC. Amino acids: CASSFPSYNEQFF.